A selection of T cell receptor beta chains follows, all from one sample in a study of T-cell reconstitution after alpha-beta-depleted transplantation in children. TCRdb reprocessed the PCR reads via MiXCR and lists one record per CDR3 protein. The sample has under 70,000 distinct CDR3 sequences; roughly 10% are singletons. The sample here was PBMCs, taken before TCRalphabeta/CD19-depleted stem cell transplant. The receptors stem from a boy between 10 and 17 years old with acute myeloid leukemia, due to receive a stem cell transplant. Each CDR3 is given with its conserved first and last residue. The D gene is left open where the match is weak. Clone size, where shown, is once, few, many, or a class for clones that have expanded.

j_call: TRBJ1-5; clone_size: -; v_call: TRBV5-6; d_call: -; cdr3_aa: CASSSGGHSNQPQHF; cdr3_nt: TGTGCCAGCAGCTCCGGCGGGCATAGCAATCAGCCCCAGCATTTT
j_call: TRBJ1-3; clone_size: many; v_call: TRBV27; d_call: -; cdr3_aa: CASRKGEVNSGNTIYF; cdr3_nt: TGTGCCAGCAGGAAGGGCGAAGTTAACTCTGGAAACACCATATATTTT
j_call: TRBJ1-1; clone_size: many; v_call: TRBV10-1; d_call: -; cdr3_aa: CASSDRAPGTEAFF; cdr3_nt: TGCGCCAGCAGTGATAGGGCTCCGGGGACTGAAGCTTTCTTT
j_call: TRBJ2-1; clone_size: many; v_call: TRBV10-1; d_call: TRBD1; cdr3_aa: CASSYRGQGALSYNEQFF; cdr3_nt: TGCGCCAGCAGTTACCGTGGACAGGGGGCTTTGTCCTACAATGAGCAGTTCTTC
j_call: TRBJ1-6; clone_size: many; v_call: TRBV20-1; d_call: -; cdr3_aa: CSAESSYNSPLHF; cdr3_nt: TGCAGTGCTGAAAGCTCCTATAATTCACCCCTCCACTTT
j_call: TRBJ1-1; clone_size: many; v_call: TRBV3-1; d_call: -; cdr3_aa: CASSQVVAAHEAFF; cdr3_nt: TGTGCCAGCAGCCAAGTCGTGGCAGCCCATGAAGCTTTCTTT
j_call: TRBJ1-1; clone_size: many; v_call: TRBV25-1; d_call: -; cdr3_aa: CASSEYLQGYTEAFF; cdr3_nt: TGTGCCAGCAGTGAATACCTTCAGGGTTACACTGAAGCTTTCTTT
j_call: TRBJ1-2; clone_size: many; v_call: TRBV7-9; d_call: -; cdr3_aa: CASSRTGSYGYTF; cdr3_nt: TGTGCCAGCAGCCGCACAGGGTCCTATGGCTACACCTTC
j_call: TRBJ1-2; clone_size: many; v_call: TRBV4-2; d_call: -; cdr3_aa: CASSQEDMAAPYGYTF; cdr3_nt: TGTGCCAGCAGCCAAGAGGACATGGCAGCCCCGTATGGCTACACCTTC
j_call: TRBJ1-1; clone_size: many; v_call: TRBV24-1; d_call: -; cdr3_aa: CATSNGVATEAFF; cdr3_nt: TGTGCCACCAGTAACGGCGTGGCCACTGAAGCTTTCTTT
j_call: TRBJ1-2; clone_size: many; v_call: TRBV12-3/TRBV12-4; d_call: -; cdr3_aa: CASSSGWYGYTF; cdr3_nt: TGTGCCAGCAGTTCGGGGTGGTATGGCTACACCTTC
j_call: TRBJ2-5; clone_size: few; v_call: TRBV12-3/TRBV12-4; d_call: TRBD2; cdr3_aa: CASTLLAGGGETQYF; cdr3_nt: TGTGCCAGCACCCTCCTAGCGGGGGGCGGGGAGACCCAGTACTTC
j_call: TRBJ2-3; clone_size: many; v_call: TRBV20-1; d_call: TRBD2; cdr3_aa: CSASRAGGADTQYF; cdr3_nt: TGCAGTGCTAGTCGGGCGGGAGGGGCAGATACGCAGTATTTT
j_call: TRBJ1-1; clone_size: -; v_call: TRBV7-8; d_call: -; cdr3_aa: CASSLMDSTEAFF; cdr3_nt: TGTGCCAGCAGCCTTATGGATTCCACTGAAGCTTTCTTT
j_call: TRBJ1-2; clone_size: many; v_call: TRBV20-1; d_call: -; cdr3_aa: CSAQGPAGPYGYTF; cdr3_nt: TGCAGTGCTCAGGGTCCCGCAGGACCCTATGGCTACACCTTC
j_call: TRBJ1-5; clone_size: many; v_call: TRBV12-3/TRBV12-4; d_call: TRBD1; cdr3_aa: CASRSTGEGMGQPQHF; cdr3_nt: TGTGCCAGCAGGTCCACAGGGGAAGGTATGGGACAGCCCCAGCATTTT
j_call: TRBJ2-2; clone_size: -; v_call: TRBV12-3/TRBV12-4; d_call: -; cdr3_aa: CASSLVGNTGDLFF; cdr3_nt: TGTGCCAGCAGTTTGGTAGGGAACACCGGGGACCTGTTTTTT
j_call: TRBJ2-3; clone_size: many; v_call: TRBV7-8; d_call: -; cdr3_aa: CASSLAPSLDTQYF; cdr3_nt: TGTGCCAGCAGCTTAGCGCCTAGTTTAGATACGCAGTATTTT
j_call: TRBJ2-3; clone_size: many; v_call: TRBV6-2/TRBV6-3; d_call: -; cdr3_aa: CASSLPSPAIGTDTQYF; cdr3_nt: TGTGCCAGCAGTCTCCCTTCACCCGCGATTGGCACAGATACGCAGTATTTT
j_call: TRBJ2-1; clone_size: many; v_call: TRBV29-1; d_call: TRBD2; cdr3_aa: CSVDLAAGSIEQFF; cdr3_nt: TGCAGCGTGGACCTAGCGGCTGGGTCAATCGAGCAGTTCTTC
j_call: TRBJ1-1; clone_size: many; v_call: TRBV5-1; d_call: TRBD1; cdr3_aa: CASSLGGGQLQSEAFF; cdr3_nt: TGCGCCAGCAGCTTGGGAGGGGGACAGTTACAATCTGAAGCTTTCTTT
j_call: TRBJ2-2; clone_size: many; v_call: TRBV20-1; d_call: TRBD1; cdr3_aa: CSAPGQGTGELFF; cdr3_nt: TGCAGTGCACCGGGACAGGGCACCGGGGAGCTGTTTTTT
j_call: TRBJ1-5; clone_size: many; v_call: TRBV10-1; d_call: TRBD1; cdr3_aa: CASSEGGTPEPQHF; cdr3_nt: TGCGCCAGCAGTGAAGGGGGCACCCCAGAGCCCCAGCATTTT
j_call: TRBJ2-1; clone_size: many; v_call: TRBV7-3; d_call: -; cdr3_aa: CASSPRLDLNNEQFF; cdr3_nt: TGTGCCAGCAGCCCCAGACTAGATCTCAACAATGAGCAGTTCTTC
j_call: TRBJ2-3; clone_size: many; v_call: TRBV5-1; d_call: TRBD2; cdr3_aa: CASSYRTRSDTQYF; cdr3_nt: TGCGCCAGCAGCTACAGGACTAGATCAGATACGCAGTATTTT
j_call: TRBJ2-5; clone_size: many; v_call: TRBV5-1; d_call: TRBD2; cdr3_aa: CASSASSGPQETQYF; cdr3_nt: TGCGCCAGCAGCGCTTCTAGCGGGCCTCAAGAGACCCAGTACTTC
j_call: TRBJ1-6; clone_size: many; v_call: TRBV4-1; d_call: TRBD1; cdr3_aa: CASSRGGQGYNSPLHF; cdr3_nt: TGCGCCAGCAGCCGAGGCGGACAGGGGTATAATTCACCCCTCCACTTT
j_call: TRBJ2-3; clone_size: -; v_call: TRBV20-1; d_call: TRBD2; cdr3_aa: CSALGLAGESDTQYF; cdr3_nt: TGCAGTGCCCTTGGACTAGCGGGAGAATCAGATACGCAGTATTTT
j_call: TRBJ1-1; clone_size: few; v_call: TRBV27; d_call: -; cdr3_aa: CASRPPGSAFMNTEAFF; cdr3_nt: TGTGCCAGCAGACCCCCGGGTTCGGCGTTTATGAACACTGAAGCTTTCTTT
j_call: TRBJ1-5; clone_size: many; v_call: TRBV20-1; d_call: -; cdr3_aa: CSARGGVAGNQPQHF; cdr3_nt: TGCAGTGCTAGAGGGGGGGTAGCCGGCAATCAGCCCCAGCATTTT
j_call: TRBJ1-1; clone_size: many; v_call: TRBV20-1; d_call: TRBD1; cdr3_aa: CSAGDRRWTEAFF; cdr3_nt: TGCAGCGCGGGGGACAGGCGGTGGACTGAAGCTTTCTTT
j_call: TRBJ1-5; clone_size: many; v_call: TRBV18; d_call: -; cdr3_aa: CASSPVGMNQPQHF; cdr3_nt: TGTGCCAGCTCACCAGTAGGGATGAATCAGCCCCAGCATTTT
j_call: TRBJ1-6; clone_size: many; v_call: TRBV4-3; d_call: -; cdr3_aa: CASSQQFTGSSSSYNSPLHF; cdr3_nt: TGCGCCAGCAGCCAACAATTCACAGGGAGTAGTAGCTCCTATAATTCACCCCTCCACTTT
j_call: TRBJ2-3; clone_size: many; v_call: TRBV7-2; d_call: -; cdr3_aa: CASSLRRLSTDTQYF; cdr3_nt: TGTGCCAGCAGCTTACGGCGGCTCAGCACAGATACGCAGTATTTT
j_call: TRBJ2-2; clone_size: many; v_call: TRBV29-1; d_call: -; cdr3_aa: CSAESFGASNTGELFF; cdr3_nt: TGCAGCGCTGAATCCTTCGGAGCGTCGAACACCGGGGAGCTGTTTTTT
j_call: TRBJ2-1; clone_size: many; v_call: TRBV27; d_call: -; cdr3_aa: CASSKMGAGNFNEQFF; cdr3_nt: TGTGCCAGCAGTAAGATGGGGGCAGGGAACTTTAATGAGCAGTTCTTC
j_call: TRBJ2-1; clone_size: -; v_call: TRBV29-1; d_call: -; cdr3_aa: CSVEERETGNEQFF; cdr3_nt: TGCAGCGTTGAAGAACGGGAGACTGGGAATGAGCAGTTCTTC
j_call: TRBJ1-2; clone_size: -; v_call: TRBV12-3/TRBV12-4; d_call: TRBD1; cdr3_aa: CASSFGRGLNYYGYTF; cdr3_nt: TGTGCCAGCAGTTTTGGTAGGGGGCTAAACTACTATGGCTACACCTTC
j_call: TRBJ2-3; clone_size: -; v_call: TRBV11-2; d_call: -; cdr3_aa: CASSPPLRGTDTQYF; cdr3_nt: TGTGCCAGCAGCCCCCCCTTGCGGGGCACAGATACGCAGTATTTT
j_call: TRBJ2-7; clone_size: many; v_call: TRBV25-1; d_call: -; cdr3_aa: CASSELGTYEQYF; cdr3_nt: TGTGCCAGCAGTGAATTAGGGACCTACGAGCAGTACTTC
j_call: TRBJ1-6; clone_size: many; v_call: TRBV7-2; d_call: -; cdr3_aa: CASSLRRYNSPLHF; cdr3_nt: TGTGCCAGCAGCTTACGGAGATATAATTCACCCCTCCACTTT
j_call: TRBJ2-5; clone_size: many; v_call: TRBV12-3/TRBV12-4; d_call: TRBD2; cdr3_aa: CASTKLAGKTQYF; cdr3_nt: TGTGCCAGCACCAAACTAGCGGGGAAGACCCAGTACTTC
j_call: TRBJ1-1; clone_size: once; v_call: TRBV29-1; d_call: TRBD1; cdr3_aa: CSVEYVGTGGTEAFF; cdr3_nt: TGCAGCGTTGAATACGTTGGGACAGGGGGCACTGAAGCTTTCTTT
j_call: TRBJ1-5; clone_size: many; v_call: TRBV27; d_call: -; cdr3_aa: CASSLVWSGNQPQHF; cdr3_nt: TGTGCCAGCAGTTTAGTATGGAGCGGGAATCAGCCCCAGCATTTT
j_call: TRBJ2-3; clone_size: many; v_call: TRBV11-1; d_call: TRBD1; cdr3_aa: CASSFRQGATSDTQYF; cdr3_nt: TGTGCCAGCAGCTTCAGACAGGGGGCAACTTCAGATACGCAGTATTTT
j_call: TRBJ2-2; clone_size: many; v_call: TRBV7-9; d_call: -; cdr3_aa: CASSLDQNTGELFF; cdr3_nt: TGTGCCAGCAGCTTAGACCAGAACACCGGGGAGCTGTTTTTT
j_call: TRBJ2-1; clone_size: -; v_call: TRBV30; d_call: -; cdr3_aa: CAWSGNVLNEQFF; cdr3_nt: TGTGCCTGGAGTGGGAACGTATTGAATGAGCAGTTCTTC
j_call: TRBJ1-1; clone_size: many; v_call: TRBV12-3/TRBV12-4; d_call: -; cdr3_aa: CASSLASLTAGAEAFF; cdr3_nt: TGTGCCAGCAGTTTGGCCTCCCTGACAGCGGGAGCTGAAGCTTTCTTT